The entry below gives a single TCR beta chain sequence along with its context. This receptor's antigen is unknown. No per-base quality is available; no much larger clone lies one base away. Each collaborating institution followed its own protocols to collect whole blood in K2EDTA tubes. For TCRbeta analysis, collaborators shipped samples as frozen whole blood, isolated PBMCs, or DNA extracted from either of those sample types. The data were taken from a study of blood T cell repertoires in COVID-19 (dated by TCRdb to 2020 to 2021). About the study as a whole: Collaborator samples came from the United States, Italy and Spain and covered acute and convalescent phases of COVID-19. The material from the prospective study consisted of cDNA or gDNA derived from T cells, B-cell-depleted T cells, or PBMCs. Nearly every sample came with metadata listing a de-identified subject ID, COVID-19 status, age in years and sex. Samples came from the ongoing ImmuneRACE study (first 160 participants) plus 1,254 subjects from 6 global collaborators. Subjects who had been exposed to COVID-19, were actively infected with it, or had recovered from it provided the deeply sampled blood TCRbeta repertoires that made up the dataset. The repertoires were made available in a free public database intended to serve as a resource for research on the immune response to SARS-CoV-2. Where available, HLA class I and class II types were taken from metadata supplied by the sample provider and were not determined by assay-based typing.

Results and caveats for the whole study, not just this receptor: The quantity of clinical and demographic metadata differed by source and by participant and was supplied without curation.

The CDR3 goes from the cysteine to the phenylalanine over 16 residues. The DNA shown is the 48-base CDR3, in frame from base 1. CDR1 and CDR2, looked up from the germline V gene, are SGHTA and FQGTGA. V and J are trimmed by 2 bases and 2 bases, and the gene matches miss 1 base of the junction. The immunoSEQ Assay, a bias-controlled multiplex PCR, was used to amplify TCRbeta CDR3 regions from genomic DNA. Under the source paper's analysis protocol: The number of nucleated cells in each sample was estimated by amplification of reference gene primers within the assay. To quantify the absolute abundance of each unique TCRbeta CDR3 rearrangement, sequence reads were collapsed and filtered. For each sample, productive Simpson clonality was calculated as the square root of Simpson's diversity index across productive rearrangements. The immuneACCESS repertoire file appears here via TCRdb, limited to in-frame rearrangements. These files lack a portion of the clones; in checked studies, under half of the deficit traces to unresolved V genes, and the cause of the others is not known. V, J and clone size are taken as reported in that table, and D and trimming were inferred from the DNA itself. This sample holds some 230,000 clones; approximately 84% were observed only once. The ten largest clones take up roughly 2.3% of the sample.

The receptor was derived from a woman aged 55-75 years with acute or convalescent COVID-19. The chain employs TRBV7-3 and TRBJ2-5; TRBD2 aligns with 14 central bases. The specimen was peripheral blood. The CDR3 protein: CASSLGTSGGQETQYF. The nucleotide sequence reads as follows: TGTGCCAGCAGCTTAGGGACTAGCGGGGGACAAGAGACCCAGTACTTC.